The 4 T cell receptor beta chains reported below all come from one sample, sequenced in a study of T cells in tuberculosis. Clones were read by immunoSEQ multiplex PCR, and TCRdb kept only the in-frame ones, dropping some. The top ten clones hold roughly 5.7% of a sample with approximately 30,000 clones, 97% of them seen once. Sequenced: PBMCs. Source of these receptors: a donor between 10 and 35 years old with latent tuberculosis or without tuberculosis infection.

The V and J genes are TRBV29-1 and TRBJ1-1; D may be TRBD1 (5 bases). The CDR3 totals 13 residues. V was shortened by 0 bases and J by 2 bases, with 7 bases between the two germline ends. Per germline, CDR1 SQVTM and CDR2 ANQGSEA. This chain's CDR3 is CSVEEQANTEAFF. The CDR3 bases are TGCAGCGTTGAAGAACAGGCCAACACTGAAGCTTTCTTT.

Details on this clone: This sample also contains other DNA sequences that code for the same CDR3. This chain links TRBV5-1 with TRBJ2-2; tentatively, D is TRBD2 (6 bases). Trimming pared 4 bases from V and 1 base from J, leaving 14 bases between. The CDR3 has 16 residues. Germline CDR1 reads SGHRS; CDR2 reads YFSETQ. The CDR3 nucleotides are TGCGCCAGCAGCCTCAGGTTAGCGGAGAACACCGGGGAGCTGTTTTTT. It codes for CASSLRLAENTGELFF.

The count of this clone is one. The J gene is TRBJ2-5, the V gene TRBV5-1; 7 bases fit TRBD2. Germline V gene data show CDR1 as SGHRS and CDR2 as YFSETQ. V lost 4 bases, J lost 1 base, and 7 bases stayed unmatched. This CDR3 is built from 15 residues. This CDR3 reads CASSVGEGVQETQYF. The CDR3 nucleotides read TGCGCCAGCAGCGTCGGGGAGGGAGTCCAAGAGACCCAGTACTTC.

The sample holds one count of this clone. The chain carries TRBV18 and TRBJ2-1, with 12 positions matching TRBD2. This CDR3 is 17 amino acids long. With 3 bases clipped from V and 4 bases from J, the junction kept 7 bases outside the gene matches. The germline V gene encodes CDR1 KGHSH and CDR2 LQKENI. The DNA of the CDR3 is TGTGCCAGCTCACCCCGACTAGCGGGGGCCAAATACAATGAGCAGTTCTTC. Amino acids: CASSPRLAGAKYNEQFF.